One TCR beta chain is described in this entry. Primers included in the PCR were 60 Vbeta and 13 Jbeta primers. Clones were read by immunoSEQ multiplex PCR, and TCRdb kept only the in-frame ones, dropping some. Of 60,000 to 70,000 clones in the sample, roughly four fifths are singletons; the top ten hold approximately 5.8%. Nominally healthy donors provided the samples, though records likely missed some immune exposures. This record comes from a study of cytomegalovirus exposure and HLA in healthy donors. Germline CDR1 is LGHNA and CDR2 is YNFKEQ. The CDR3 length is 15 residues. V trimming: 4 bases; J trimming: 0 bases; junction bases outside the gene matches: 3.

Sequencing was done on a sample of PBMCs. J is TRBJ2-1 and V is TRBV4-2; 7 bases match TRBD2. This TCR was sampled from a man aged 45-65 years in good health and CMV-seronegative. CDR3 residues: CASSPGGSSYNEQFF. Written as DNA, the CDR3 is TGTGCCAGCAGCCCGGGCGGGAGCTCCTACAATGAGCAGTTCTTC.